This T cell receptor (beta chain) appears in the sequencing data of a study of blood T cell repertoires in COVID-19 (dated by TCRdb to the early 2020s). Background for the entire study: Samples covering the acute and convalescent phases of COVID-19 were provided by collaborators in the United States, Italy and Spain. Samples came from the ongoing ImmuneRACE study (first 160 participants) plus 1,254 subjects from 6 global collaborators. The repertoires were released in a freely available public database intended as a resource for research on the immune response to SARS-CoV-2. Sample metadata almost always included a de-identified subject ID, COVID-19 status, age in years and sex. HLA class I and class II types, where available, came from metadata supplied by the sample provider rather than from assay-based typing. Subjects who had been exposed to COVID-19, were actively infected with it, or had recovered from it provided the deeply sampled blood TCRbeta repertoires that made up the dataset. The prospective study material was composed of cDNA or gDNA derived from T cells, B-cell-depleted T cells, or PBMCs.

TCRbeta CDR3 regions were amplified from genomic DNA using the immunoSEQ Assay, a bias-controlled multiplex PCR. Processing in the source paper ran as follows. The number of nucleated cells in each sample was estimated by amplification of reference gene primers within the assay. To quantify the absolute abundance of each unique TCRbeta CDR3 rearrangement, sequence reads were collapsed and filtered. For each sample, productive Simpson clonality was calculated by taking the square root of Simpson's diversity index across productive rearrangements. Held by TCRdb, this immuneACCESS table contains in-frame sequences only and omits some clones. Under half of the omission traces to an unresolved V gene where checked; the cause of the rest is unknown. The V and J calls and clone size are taken from that table; D and trimming were inferred from the DNA. Within this sample are 130,000 or so clones, with roughly 82% of them counted one time only. The leading ten clones occupy 9.5% to 13% of the sample.

Whole blood was collected in K2EDTA tubes by collaborating institutions according to the institutions' own protocols. For TCRbeta analysis, collaborator samples were shipped as frozen whole blood, as isolated PBMCs, or as DNA extracted from either sample type. General study outcomes and caveats: The amount of clinical and demographic metadata varied by source and participant and was provided uncurated.

The CDR3 sequence holds 16 residues, the cysteine and phenylalanine included. The DNA shown is the 48-base CDR3, in frame from base 1. Here V drops 4 bases and J drops 2 bases, and the junction holds 10 bases not matched to any gene. Sequences SGHAT (CDR1) and FQDESV (CDR2) are obtained from the germline V gene (reference sequence). Note on this clone: The target of this receptor is not known. Per-base quality was not reported, and no clone a single base away is much larger than it.

The chain employs TRBV11-1 and TRBJ2-5; the central 7 bases match TRBD1. This clonotype originated in a human donor in a cohort sampled during active COVID-19. The source material was peripheral blood. The CDR3 region has the sequence CASSSVDRFLQETQYF. The DNA sequence is TGTGCCAGCAGCTCCGTGGACAGGTTTCTTCAAGAGACCCAGTACTTC.